Following are 6 T cell receptor beta chains from one sample sequenced in a study of cytomegalovirus exposure and HLA in healthy donors. PCR primers comprised 60 Vbeta and 13 Jbeta primers. Clones were read by immunoSEQ multiplex PCR, and TCRdb kept only the in-frame ones, dropping some. The repertoire includes 150,000 to 200,000 clones, approximately 71% of them detected once, and roughly 7.6% sits in the top ten. Sequencing was performed on PBMCs. Source of these receptors: a woman aged 40 to 50 in good health and CMV-seropositive.

The DNA of the CDR3 is TGTGCCAGCAGCCAACTAGCGGGAGGATGGGAGACCCAGTACTTC. Translating gives CASSQLAGGWETQYF. The V and J genes are TRBV4-2 and TRBJ2-5, with 11 bases matching TRBD2. V lost 2 bases and J lost 5; bases outside the gene matches: 4. There are 15 residues in the CDR3. Germline V gene lookup returns CDR1 LGHNA and CDR2 YNFKEQ.

The chain employs TRBV27 and TRBJ2-1; 8 nucleotides agree with TRBD1. Germline CDR1 is MNHEY and CDR2 is SMNVEV (reference sequence). The J segment lost 2 bases and the V segment lost 6 bases, leaving 3 bases of the junction unmatched. There are 14 residues in the CDR3. In DNA form, the CDR3 reads TGTGCCAGCAGAGGACAGGGTCCCTACAATGAGCAGTTCTTC. The encoded protein is CASRGQGPYNEQFF.

This clone occurred a few times. The V call is TRBV5-5, the J call TRBJ2-7; D may be TRBD1 (7 bases). This CDR3 comprises 16 residues. The V gene's germline CDR1 is SGHKS and CDR2 YYEKEE (reference sequence). Trimming left V 0 bases short and J 4 bases short, with 17 bases between. DNA of the CDR3: TGTGCCAGCAGCTTGGCCGGGGGACAGAGTGGGTACGAGCAGTACTTC. It codes for CASSLAGGQSGYEQYF.

The CDR3 nucleotides read TGTGCCAGCAGTTTCCGGGACAGGGGGATTCGCGGCTACACCTTC. Protein product: CASSFRDRGIRGYTF. This chain links TRBV28 with TRBJ1-2, with TRBD1 matching over 11 bases. This CDR3 has 15 amino acids. Per germline, CDR1 MDHEN and CDR2 SYDVKM. With 3 bases clipped from V and 8 bases from J, the junction kept 8 bases outside the gene matches.

The J gene is TRBJ2-7, the V gene TRBV28, with D perhaps matching TRBD2 (7 bases). The germline V gene encodes CDR1 MDHEN and CDR2 SYDVKM. V was clipped by 6 bases and J by 6 bases, with 18 bases between them. CDR3 size: 14 residues. The CDR3 loop is CASSMGAGVTEQYF. For the CDR3, the DNA is TGTGCCAGCAGCATGGGGGCGGGAGTCACCGAGCAGTACTTC.

V is TRBV7-2 and J is TRBJ2-3; possible D gene TRBD1, 5 bases. V was cut by 2 bases and J by 2 bases, with 11 bases left in between. Germline V lookup: CDR1 SGHTA, CDR2 FQGNSA. The CDR3 spans 15 residues. For the CDR3, the DNA is TGTGCCAGCAGCTTACAGGGATCCGCCACAGATACGCAGTATTTT. Protein product: CASSLQGSATDTQYF.